This T cell receptor (beta chain) was retrieved from a study of T cell changes during pregnancy in multiple sclerosis. TCRdb's copy holds only in-frame clones and misses some; the assay was immunoSEQ multiplex PCR. Among over 20,000 clones listed, roughly 87% were seen once. Germline CDR1 reads LGHNA; CDR2 reads YNFKEQ. After removal of 0 bases from V and 7 bases from J, the junction contained 12 bases not matched to a gene. The CDR3 covers 16 residues. This sequence joins TRBV4-2 and TRBJ2-7, with 7 bases fitting TRBD2. The receptor was isolated from a female donor with multiple sclerosis, enrolled in a pregnancy study. This specimen consisted of CD8+ T cells from peripheral blood mononuclear cells, obtained after pregnancy. The DNA for the CDR3 is TGTGCCAGCAGCCAAGACCGGGACTACCGCCTTGTGGAGCAGTACTTC. Protein product: CASSQDRDYRLVEQYF.